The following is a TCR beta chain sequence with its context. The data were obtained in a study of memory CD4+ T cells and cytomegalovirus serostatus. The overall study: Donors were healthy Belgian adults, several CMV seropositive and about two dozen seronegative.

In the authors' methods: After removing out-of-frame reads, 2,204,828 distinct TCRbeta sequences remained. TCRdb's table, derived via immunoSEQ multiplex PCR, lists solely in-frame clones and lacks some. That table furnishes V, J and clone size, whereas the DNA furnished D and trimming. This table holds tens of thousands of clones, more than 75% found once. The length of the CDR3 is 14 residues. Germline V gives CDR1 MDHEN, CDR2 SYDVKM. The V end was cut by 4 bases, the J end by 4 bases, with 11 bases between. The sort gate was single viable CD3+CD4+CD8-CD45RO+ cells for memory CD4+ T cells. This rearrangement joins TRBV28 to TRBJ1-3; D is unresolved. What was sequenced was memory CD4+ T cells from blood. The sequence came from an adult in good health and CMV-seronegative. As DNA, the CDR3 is TGTGCCAGCAGTTCTCCAGGCCTGGGAAACACCATATATTTT. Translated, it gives CASSSPGLGNTIYF.